The 18 T cell receptor delta chains listed next were all sequenced from one sample in a study of delta chains in infants with herpesvirus infections. TCR cDNA was made from PBMC RNA with gamma- and delta-chain-specific primers. TCRdb re-called clones from the RT-PCR reads using CATT. The table records fewer than 4,000 delta-chain clones, approximately 32% of them present only once. The sample consisted of peripheral blood, taken at time point 3 of longitudinal follow-up. These receptor sequences come from a human donor who was a Ugandan infant, either HIV-exposed or HIV-unexposed (not recorded which).

This clone was detected only a few times. The chain couples TRDV2 to TRDJ2; no clear D. The end of the DNA fits TRDJ1 better, so the J call may be wrong. CDR1 and CDR2 (germline): GEAIGNYY, EKD. The CDR3 spans 13 residues. The CDR3 here is CACDTGYTDKLIF. CDR3 DNA sequence: TGTGCCTGTGACACCGGATACACCGATAAACTCATCTTT.

This clone counts as large. The J gene is TRDJ1, the V gene TRDV2; TRDD3 matches 10 bases. This CDR3 comprises 14 residues. The V and J ends lost 2 bases and 5 bases, in that order; junction bases with no gene match: 4. CDR1 and CDR2 (germline): GEAIGNYY, EKD. The CDR3: CACDILGDDDKLIF. CDR3 coding DNA: TGTGCCTGTGACATACTGGGGGATGATGATAAACTCATCTTT.

To note about this clone: One base separates it from a far larger clone, so it is likely a read error. The chain is built from TRDV2 and TRDJ2; TRDD3 matches at 12 bases. Germline V lookup: CDR1 GEAIGNYY, CDR2 EKD. The CDR3 extends over 15 amino acids. DNA for the CDR3: TGTGCCCGTGACGTACTGGGGGATACGACAGCACAACTCTTCTTT. It codes for CARDVLGDTTAQLFF.

Notes on this clone: A much larger clone sits a single nucleotide away, making a read error possible. This same CDR3 is encoded by further DNA sequences in the sample. J is TRDJ1 and V is TRDV1, with a weak D call TRDD3 (5 bases). This CDR3 comprises 22 residues. Germline V CDR1 and CDR2: TSWWSYY, QGS. Trimming pared 0 bases from V and 0 bases from J, leaving 29 bases between. The DNA for the CDR3 is TGTGCTCTTGGGGAACTAGTTTGTCGGCTAAAGGGGGGCCACCCGTACACCGATAAACTCATCTTT. Encoded protein: CALGELVCRLKGGHPYTDKLIF.

In regard to this clone: This may stem from a read error, because a much larger clone lies one nucleotide away. V gene TRDV1 combines with J gene TRDJ1; 8 bases fit TRDD3. CDR3 length: 19 residues. CDR1 and CDR2 (germline): TSWWSYY, QGS. The CDR3 nucleotides read TGTGCTCTTGAGGAATTAGGCGTGAAGGGGGATAGTTTCCCCGATAAACTCATCTTT. Protein: CALEELGVKGDSFPDKLIF.

This clone appeared a few times. The same CDR3 also results from other DNA sequences found in this sample. The rearrangement uses TRDV2 and TRDJ2, with 9 positions matching TRDD3. Germline V gene data show CDR1 as GEAIGNYY and CDR2 as EKD. V dropped 0 bases and J dropped 0; count of bases not matched to a gene: 1. The CDR3 sequence is 16 residues long. Written as DNA, the CDR3 is TGTGCCTGTGACACCTTGGGGGATACTTTGACAGCACAACTCTTCTTT. The encoded protein is CACDTLGDTLTAQLFF.

The J gene is TRDJ1, the V gene TRDV1; 13 bases agree with TRDD3. J lost 0 bases, V lost 1 base, and 8 bases had no gene match. This CDR3 has 19 amino acids. Germline CDR1 and CDR2: TSWWSYY and QGS. CDR3: CALGERILLGDTDTDKLIF. DNA for the CDR3: TGTGCTCTTGGGGAACGAATCCTACTGGGGGATACGGACACCGATAAACTCATCTTT.

The gene calls are TRDV2 and TRDJ1; 10 bases map to TRDD3. Germline V gene sequence: CDR1 GEAIGNYY, CDR2 EKD. CDR3 length: 15 residues. The J segment lost 1 base and the V segment lost 2 bases, leaving 3 bases of the junction unmatched. CDR3 bases: TGTGCCTGTGACATAATGGGGGATACCACCGATAAACTCATCTTT. Amino acid sequence: CACDIMGDTTDKLIF.

This clone turned up a few times. The CDR3 DNA reads as TGTGCTCTTGGGGAGAACCTTTTGACCTTTTCCTCCCACTGGGGGATAAGTAGCCTGTACACCGATAAACTCATCTTT. Its translation is CALGENLLTFSSHWGISSLYTDKLIF. The chain links TRDV1 to TRDJ1, with 11 bases fitting TRDD3. J gave up 0 bases and V 3 bases, and 33 bases lay outside the gene matches. The CDR3 has 26 residues. Germline V gene sequence: CDR1 TSWWSYY, CDR2 QGS.

The rearrangement uses TRDV1 and TRDJ1, with 8 bases fitting TRDD3. CDR1 is TSWWSYY and CDR2 is QGS in the germline V gene. The CDR3 is 14 amino acids. With 5 bases clipped from V and 7 bases from J, the junction kept 9 bases outside the gene matches. The CDR3 sequence is CALGPVGYEGKLIF. The CDR3, as DNA: TGTGCTCTTGGGCCTGTGGGATACGAGGGTAAACTCATCTTT.

This clone was recorded a few times. The chain joins TRDV1 to TRDJ1; TRDD3 agrees at 8 bases. Unmatched junction bases numbered 16, after V lost 2 bases and J lost 5 bases. The CDR3 consists of 18 residues. Germline CDR1 and CDR2: TSWWSYY and QGS. CDR3 sequence reads: CALGEGPRPTGGRDKLIF. Written as DNA, the CDR3 is TGTGCTCTTGGGGAAGGCCCTCGCCCAACTGGGGGTAGGGATAAACTCATCTTT.

A word on this clone: The protein TCRdb lists belongs to a much larger clone and differs from this DNA's translation at residue 11, which points to a read error; the protein shown is made from the DNA. This chain joins TRDV2 and TRDJ2, with 12 bases identical to TRDD3. The CDR3 totals 14 residues. Germline V lookup: CDR1 GEAIGNYY, CDR2 EKD. CDR3 region: CACDLLGDTALLFF. CDR3 in DNA: TGTGCCTGTGATCTACTGGGGGATACAGCACTACTCTTCTTT.

In its sample, this clone was seen a few times. V and J are TRDV2 and TRDJ3, with a weak D call TRDD3 (5 bases). CDR1 is GEAIGNYY, CDR2 EKD, per germline. Trimming shortened V by 6 bases and J by 2 bases, and 19 bases separated the two germline ends. This CDR3 is 18 amino acids long. CDR3 nucleotide sequence: TGTGCCTGTTTCGTACTGGAAGATAAGCCCTGGGACACCCGACAGATGTTTTTC. It translates to CACFVLEDKPWDTRQMFF.

This clone is labeled medium-sized. This rearrangement joins TRDV2 to TRDJ2, with D maybe TRDD3 (6 bases). V dropped 3 bases and J dropped 3 bases, with 19 bases sitting between them. The CDR3 totals 17 residues. CDR1 is GEAIGNYY and CDR2 is EKD in the germline V gene. CDR3 DNA: TGTGCCTGTGACCCTCTCGGTGGGGATCTAATGACAGCACAACTCTTCTTT. Amino acids: CACDPLGGDLMTAQLFF.

The chain is built from TRDV1 and TRDJ1, with 13 bases fitting TRDD3. The germline CDR1 and CDR2 sequences are TSWWSYY and QGS. CDR3 length: 18 residues. V was pared by 4 bases and J by 8 bases, with 16 bases of the junction left unmatched. In DNA, the CDR3 is TGTGCTCTTGGGGGTTCCTCCCCGTACTGGGGGATACGGGGGAAACTCATCTTT. Translating it yields CALGGSSPYWGIRGKLIF.

Of note for this clone: This sequence may be a read error, since a much larger clone differs from it by one base. In DNA form, the CDR3 reads TGTGCTCTTGGGAAAACTCCCCTACTTACAAAGGGGATACGCTTGGAACTCATCTTT. It is translated as CALGKTPLLTKGIRLELIF. The rearrangement uses TRDV1 and TRDJ1, with 9 bases that match TRDD3. CDR3 size: 19 residues. J lost 9 bases, V lost 5 bases, and 25 bases had no gene match. Germline assignment: CDR1 TSWWSYY and CDR2 QGS.

This clone ranks as medium-sized. The CDR3 DNA follows: TGTGCTCTTGGGGAAACATCCTACTATCTGGGGGATAAATACACCGATAAACTCATCTTT. Translation gives CALGETSYYLGDKYTDKLIF. This sequence joins TRDV1 and TRDJ1; 10 bases agree with TRDD3. Per the germline V gene, CDR1 is TSWWSYY and CDR2 is QGS. The ends lost 2 bases at V and 0 bases at J; junction bases unmatched: 15. The CDR3 loop spans 20 amino acids.

The rearrangement links TRDV3 to TRDJ1; 9 bases agree with TRDD3. Germline V gene data show CDR1 as TVYSNPD and CDR2 as GDNSRS (reference sequence). V shed 2 bases, J shed 4 bases, and the junction held 17 bases outside the gene matches. The CDR3 is 17 amino acids. The CDR3 loop reads CAFLALRYWGTFDKLIF. CDR3 coding DNA: TGTGCCTTTTTGGCCCTAAGGTACTGGGGGACCTTCGATAAACTCATCTTT.